A single sample is the source of the 2 T cell receptor beta chains below, sequenced in a study of cytomegalovirus exposure and HLA in healthy donors. Primers included in the PCR were 60 Vbeta and 13 Jbeta primers. TCRdb's copy holds only in-frame clones and misses some; the assay was immunoSEQ multiplex PCR. The sample lists 85,000 to 100,000 clones, about 80% occurring once. The sample consisted of PBMCs. Receptors originate from a man in his forties in good health and CMV-seronegative.

This clone was detected only once. V and J are TRBV29-1 and TRBJ2-4; 7 positions match TRBD1. The CDR3 contains 15 residues. V gave up 0 bases and J gave up 4 bases; unmatched junction bases: 6. In germline, CDR1 is SQVTM, CDR2 ANQGSEA. CDR3 protein: CSVEDPNRGKNIQYF. The CDR3 DNA sequence: TGCAGCGTTGAAGATCCGAACAGGGGAAAAAACATTCAGTACTTC.

This clone was picked up one time. V usage is TRBV5-4 and J usage is TRBJ2-5; perhaps TRBD1 as D (5 bases). CDR1 and CDR2 from the germline V gene are SGHNT and YYREEE (reference sequence). V was clipped by 0 bases and J by 8 bases, with 5 bases between them. This CDR3 has 11 amino acids. Written as DNA, the CDR3 is TGTGCCAGCAGCTTGGGGGGCACCCAGTACTTC. Protein product: CASSLGGTQYF. The variable domain in full, completed from reference TRBV5-4 and TRBJ2-5, reads ETGVTQSPTHLIKTRGQQVTLRCSSQSGHNTVSWYQQALGQGPQFIFQYYREEENGRGNFPPRFSGLQFPNYSSELNVNALELDDSALYLCASSLGGTQYFGPGTRLLVL.